The sample holds many counts of the clone carrying this T cell receptor (beta chain). The antigen is undetermined. Calling Graves' hyperthyroidism stable meant ophthalmopathy did not progress within 18 months. PBMCs came from 9 to 10 ml fresh peripheral blood. The CDR3 regions of TCR beta were amplified from RNA transcripts. HTBI primers were the set used in a first-round RT-PCR of the TCR CDR3. TCRdb redid the calling of the multiplex PCR reads with MiXCR, one entry per CDR3 protein. The data show around 340,000 distinct CDR3 sequences, roughly 18% seen once. The sample belongs to a study of T cells in Graves' hyperthyroidism and ophthalmopathy. Study results and caveats: The blood repertoire included most of the expanded thyroid clonotypes above 0.001.

Trimming left V 3 bases short and J 2 bases short, with 3 bases between. This CDR3 is 11 amino acids long. Germline CDR1 and CDR2: GTSNPN and SVGIG (reference sequence). This chain connects TRBV30 to TRBJ2-3; no firm D call. The receptor's source is a woman between 45 and 65 years old with Graves' hyperthyroidism. Sequencing input: blood. The CDR3 here is CAWSATDTQYF. The DNA of the CDR3 is TGTGCCTGGAGCGCCACAGATACGCAGTATTTT.